Listed below are T cell receptor beta chains from one sample, sequenced in a study of blood T cell repertoires in COVID-19. The protocol was immunoSEQ multiplex PCR, while the TCRdb copy is restricted to in-frame clones and leaves out a portion. The profile shows 150,000 to 200,000 clones, 89% of them singletons. Sequencing was done on a sample of PBMCs or T cells enriched from blood (not recorded which). The receptors were sampled from a woman aged 18-29 years who had recovered from COVID-19. Each CDR3 is given with its conserved first and last residue. A D gene is named only where the DNA matches it firmly. A clone size is listed for some rows: how often the clone was seen (once, few, many), or a class if it is expanded.

>TRBV6-5|TRBJ1-2|few|-
TGTGCCAGCAGTTATCGGCGCGGCGCCGGTGTTGGCTACACCTTC
CASSYRRGAGVGYTF
>TRBV6-1|TRBJ2-3|once|-
TGTGCCAGCAGTGAAGGTGGGCCCACAGATACGCAGTATTTT
CASSEGGPTDTQYF
>TRBV11-1|TRBJ2-1|-|TRBD2
TGTGCCAGCAGCCCTAGCGGGAGGGGATACAATGAGCAGTTCTTC
CASSPSGRGYNEQFF
>TRBV30|TRBJ1-2|-|-
TGTGCCTGGACACAGGGCCTCTATGGCTACACCTTC
CAWTQGLYGYTF
>TRBV5-6|TRBJ2-7|-|TRBD1
TGTGCCAGCAGCTTTTTTGTCGGGACAGGGAGGTCCGAGCAGTACTTC
CASSFFVGTGRSEQYF
>TRBV2|TRBJ2-5|-|TRBD2
TGTGCCAGCAGTCGGGAGGGCCGAGAGACCCAGTACTTC
CASSREGRETQYF
>TRBV4-1|TRBJ2-7|-|TRBD2
TGCGCCAGCAGCCACCAAAAGGTAGCGGGAGGGCCTACACACTCCTACGAGCAGTACTTC
CASSHQKVAGGPTHSYEQYF
>TRBV7-9|TRBJ2-1|-|-
TGTGCCAGCAGTAGCTCGCCGGTGCCTAGTCGTAATGAGCAGTTCTTC
CASSSSPVPSRNEQFF
>TRBV29-1|TRBJ2-3|-|-
TGCAGCGTTGATCTCGCCACGGGAGATACGCAGTATTTT
CSVDLATGDTQYF
>TRBV19|TRBJ1-2|-|TRBD1
TGTGCCAGTAGTATTGACAGGGGGCAGGATGGCTACACCTTC
CASSIDRGQDGYTF
>TRBV5-1|TRBJ1-2|-|TRBD1
TGCGCCAGCAGCCCGACGACAGGGTATGGCTACACCTTC
CASSPTTGYGYTF
>TRBV7-9|TRBJ2-5|-|TRBD2
TGTGCCAGCAGCCCCATAAGGCTAGCGGGAGAGACCCAGTACTTC
CASSPIRLAGETQYF
>TRBV5-6|TRBJ1-5|-|-
TGTGCCAGCAGCTTGACCAGCGATGGACAGCCCCAGCATTTT
CASSLTSDGQPQHF
>TRBV5-4|TRBJ2-5|once|-
TGTGCCAGCAGCTCGGGACGGACAGAGTACTTC
CASSSGRTEYF
>TRBV28|TRBJ2-7|-|-
TGTGCCAGCAGTTTCAACCCCCTTCGGACAGAATTTTCCTACGAGCAGTACTTC
CASSFNPLRTEFSYEQYF
>TRBV7-9|TRBJ2-2|-|TRBD2
TGTGCCAGCAGCATAGCGGGAGGTGGCGGGGAGCTGTTTTTT
CASSIAGGGGELFF
>TRBV29-1|TRBJ2-5|-|TRBD2
TGCAGCGCCCTGGGACTAGCGGGAGAAGAGACCCAGTACTTC
CSALGLAGEETQYF
>TRBV4-1|TRBJ2-7|-|TRBD2
TGCGCCAGCAGCCAAAGAGGATCTAGCGGGAGAGGCGAGCAGTACTTC
CASSQRGSSGRGEQYF
>TRBV6-1|TRBJ1-4|-|-
TGTGCCAGCAGTGAAGATGTAACAGGGTTTAATGAAAAACTGTTTTTT
CASSEDVTGFNEKLFF
>TRBV5-1|TRBJ2-1|-|TRBD2
TGCGCCAGCAGCTTGGAGCGACTAGCGGGAGCTGAGCAGTTCTTC
CASSLERLAGAEQFF
>TRBV7-9|TRBJ1-1|once|-
TGTGCCAGCAGCTCTCCCCTCCGGGCTGAAGCTTTCTTT
CASSSPLRAEAFF
>TRBV12-3/TRBV12-4|TRBJ1-2|-|TRBD1
TGTGCCAGCAACCCAGGGACAGGGAGTGGCTACACCTTC
CASNPGTGSGYTF
>TRBV27|TRBJ2-7|-|TRBD2
TGTGCCAGCAGCCCCAGCGGGGGGGCCCACGAGCAGTACTTC
CASSPSGGAHEQYF
>TRBV19|TRBJ2-1|-|TRBD2
TGTGCCAGTAGCCAGGGACTAGCGATAAGCAGCGATGAGCAGTTCTTC
CASSQGLAISSDEQFF
>TRBV30|TRBJ2-7|-|-
TGTGCCTGGAGGGAGCCTCCCGGGGGAATCGACCACGAGCAGTACTTC
CAWREPPGGIDHEQYF
>TRBV4-2|TRBJ2-7|-|-
TGTGCCAGCAGCCAAGATCGGCGGAGCCCAATCGAAAACGAGCAGTACTTC
CASSQDRRSPIENEQYF